This T cell receptor (beta chain) appears in the sequencing data of a study of shared clonotypes between healthy human individuals. Study overall: Three plates were used per donor for CD4 naive, three for CD4 memory, two for CD8 naive and one for CD8 memory.

CD45RO-negative, CCR7-positively selected cells formed the naive CD8 fraction, excluding terminally differentiated effector memory CD45RA+ cells. Measured with immunoSEQ multiplex PCR; TCRdb has only the in-frame clones, and not every one. The sample shows about 680,000 clones, about 90% of them seen only once. The CDR3 has 16 amino acids. Germline V CDR1 and CDR2: MNHNS, SASEGT. The V and J ends lost 0 bases and 3 bases, in that order; junction bases with no gene match: 5. What was sequenced was naive CD8+ T cells sorted from blood. This sequence was found in a man aged 25 to 40 in good health. The V and J genes are TRBV6-1 and TRBJ2-1; the match to TRBD1 covers 7 bases. The CDR3 nucleotides are TGTGCCAGCAGTGAAGCGCGAAACAGGGGCTACAATGAGCAGTTCTTC. Protein sequence: CASSEARNRGYNEQFF.